The 20 T cell receptor beta chains reported below all come from one sample, sequenced in a study of breast tumors, draining lymph nodes, adjacent tissues. The lymph nodes were axillary draining lymph nodes from breast cancer patients. TCRdb re-called the multiplex PCR reads through MiXCR, storing one row per CDR3 protein. The sample contains 130,000 or so distinct CDR3 sequences, over 20% of which appear only once. Sequenced input: axillary lymph node tissue. The receptors were gathered from a female donor with breast cancer. Some clones in this sample may be carry-over from other donors' samples.

This clonotype has just a few counts. This CDR3 reads CASSILAGGREETQYF. CDR3 sequence (DNA): TGTGCCAGCAGTATTCTAGCGGGAGGTAGAGAGGAGACCCAGTACTTC. The J gene is TRBJ2-5, the V gene TRBV28; 11 bases map to TRBD2. The CDR3 covers 16 residues. The trim removed 5 bases at V and 5 bases at J, leaving 10 bases unmatched. Germline V lookup: CDR1 MDHEN, CDR2 SYDVKM.

This clonotype was counted at least ten times. The chain combines TRBV29-1 with TRBJ2-3; 8 bases are shared with TRBD2. The V gene end was trimmed by 7 bases and the J gene end by 3 bases; junction bases not matched to a gene: 9. The CDR3 contains 14 residues. Germline lookup yields CDR1 SQVTM and CDR2 ANQGSEA. CDR3 loop: CSAGRAGGTDTQYF. In DNA, the CDR3 is TGCAGCGCCGGGAGGGCCGGCGGGACAGATACGCAGTATTTT.

This clonotype was detected many times. This sequence joins TRBV12-3 or TRBV12-4 and TRBJ1-2; the D is unclear. The ends were cut back, 2 bases at V and 1 base at J, with 5 bases in the middle. This CDR3 has 13 residues. The DNA of the CDR3 is TGTGCCAGCAGTTTAAGAATTAACTATGGCTACACCTTC. Translating it yields CASSLRINYGYTF.

The sample holds many counts of this clonotype. This chain joins TRBV19 and TRBJ2-2; D might be TRBD1 (5 bases). The CDR3 sequence is 15 residues long. Trimming cost V 6 bases and J 8 bases, with 19 bases left between them. The germline V gene encodes CDR1 LNHDA and CDR2 SQIVND (reference sequence). As DNA, the CDR3 is TGTGCCAGTAGCCGATCCCGACAGCCCTGGGGGGAGCTGTTTTTT. This gives the protein CASSRSRQPWGELFF.

Comment on this clonotype: A much larger clonotype is one base distant, so this may be a read error. This chain uses TRBV7-9 with TRBJ2-1, with 9 positions matching TRBD2. This CDR3 has 16 amino acids. Unmatched junction bases numbered 5, after V lost 1 base and J lost 4 bases. The germline V gene has CDR1 SEHNR and CDR2 FQNEAQ (reference sequence). CDR3 sequence: CASSLVKTSGYNEQFF. The CDR3 nucleotides read TGTGCCAGCAGCTTAGTAAAGACTAGCGGATACAATGAGCAGTTCTTC.

This clonotype was detected ten times or more. The chain has TRBV9 and TRBJ2-3; 10 nucleotides match TRBD2. The CDR3 is made up of 14 amino acids. From germline, CDR1 is SGDLS and CDR2 YYNGEE. The J segment lost 6 bases and the V segment lost 3 bases, leaving 4 bases of the junction unmatched. DNA for the CDR3: TGTGCCAGCAGCGGTAGCGGGAGGCTGGATACGCAGTATTTT. Amino acids: CASSGSGRLDTQYF.

V is TRBV20-1 and J is TRBJ2-1, with TRBD2 identical over 10 bases. CDR1 and CDR2 from the germline V gene are DFQATT and SNEGSKA (reference sequence). With 5 bases clipped from V and 7 bases from J, the junction kept 5 bases outside the gene matches. This CDR3 comprises 13 residues. The CDR3 protein is CSAPGLATNEQFF. CDR3 bases: TGCAGTGCTCCGGGACTAGCGACTAATGAGCAGTTCTTC.

This clonotype has at least ten counts. The rearrangement joins TRBV10-3 to TRBJ2-3, with 13 bases that match TRBD2. With V trimmed by 6 bases and J by 4 bases, 4 bases remained unmatched. Germline CDR1 is ENHRY and CDR2 is SYGVKD. This CDR3 has 15 residues. The CDR3 DNA is TGTGCCATCAGCGGACTAGCGGGAGCTTCAGATACGCAGTATTTT. Translating gives CAISGLAGASDTQYF.

This clonotype has a count of ten or more. V is TRBV5-6 and J is TRBJ1-2; D unresolved. Trimming took 0 bases from V and 4 from J, leaving 13 bases between them. CDR3 length equals 15 residues. The V gene's germline CDR1 is SGHDT and CDR2 YYEEEE. This CDR3 is CASSLEGQLPYGYTF. The CDR3 DNA sequence: TGTGCCAGCAGCTTGGAAGGGCAACTACCCTATGGCTACACCTTC.

This clonotype was seen ten or more times. The CDR3 nucleotides are TGTGCCAGCAAACGGGGCAGGGACTACGAGCAGTACTTC. It encodes CASKRGRDYEQYF. The chain combines TRBV6-6 with TRBJ2-7, with D perhaps matching TRBD1 or TRBD2 (5 bases each). There are 13 residues in the CDR3. The V end lost 7 bases, the J end lost 3 bases, and 13 bases lay between the germline ends. The germline CDR1 and CDR2 sequences are MNHNY and SVGAGI (reference sequence).

In the case of this clonotype: One base away lies a much larger clone, so this may be a sequencing read error. J is TRBJ2-1 and V is TRBV11-2; 11 bases match TRBD1. This CDR3 has 18 amino acids. V gave up 5 bases and J gave up 10 bases; unmatched junction bases: 19. CDR1 is SGHAT, CDR2 FQNNGV, per germline. CDR3 loop: CASSRTGGANSGSYEQFF. CDR3 nucleotide sequence: TGTGCCAGCAGCCGGACAGGGGGCGCAAACTCAGGCTCCTACGAGCAGTTCTTC.

In this sample, this clonotype turned up many times. The genes are TRBV12-3 or TRBV12-4 and TRBJ2-3, with D possibly being TRBD2 (5 bases). Deletions cut 3 bases from V and 2 bases from J, with 9 bases between. The CDR3 is 14 amino acids. The CDR3 coding sequence is TGTGCCAGCAGTTTTCGGAGGTACACAGATACGCAGTATTTT. Translating it yields CASSFRRYTDTQYF.

A note on this clonotype: One end of the junction fails to match germline, which may point to a read error. This chain connects TRBV27 to TRBJ2-7; 11 bases map to TRBD2. Germline V gives CDR1 MNHEY, CDR2 SMNVEV (reference sequence). The CDR3 covers 15 residues. This CDR3 reads CASSYRLAGSGERYF. The CDR3 DNA reads as TGTGCCAGCAGTTACCGACTAGCGGGAAGCGGTGAGCGGTACTTC.

This chain's CDR3 is CASRGTRDAGELFF. CDR3 in DNA: TGTGCCAGCAGAGGGACTAGGGACGCCGGGGAGCTGTTTTTT. The chain uses TRBV2 and TRBJ2-2; 8 bases agree with TRBD2. Trimming at V came to 6 bases and at J to 6 bases, leaving 6 bases not matched to a gene. Germline CDR1 and CDR2: SNHLY and FYNNEI. The CDR3 covers 14 residues.

The chain recombines TRBV20-1 with TRBJ2-1, with 13 bases aligning to TRBD2. CDR3 size: 17 residues. V lost 1 base, J lost 0 bases, and 3 bases stayed unmatched. Germline CDR1 is DFQATT and CDR2 is SNEGSKA (reference sequence). CDR3 in amino acids: CSARGGTSGTSYNEQFF. Here the CDR3 DNA reads TGCAGTGCTAGAGGGGGGACTAGCGGGACCTCCTACAATGAGCAGTTCTTC.

As for this clonotype: This may come from a read error, since a much larger clone is one base off. The chain couples TRBV20-1 to TRBJ2-1; TRBD2 agrees at 8 bases. There are 15 residues in the CDR3. The trim removed 3 bases at V and 9 bases at J, leaving 13 bases unmatched. Germline V CDR1 and CDR2: DFQATT, SNEGSKA (reference sequence). CDR3 coding DNA: TGCAGTGCTAGTCGGGGGGTCGGGGGGGAGATTGAGCAGTTCTTC. Protein: CSASRGVGGEIEQFF.

Details on this clonotype: This may arise from a read error, as a much more abundant clone is one base away. V gene TRBV7-2 combines with J gene TRBJ2-2; TRBD2 might be the D (5 bases). The CDR3 is 14 residues long. Looked up from germline, CDR1 is SGHTA and CDR2 is FQGNSA. CDR3 bases: TGTGCCAGCAGCCCGCTCAGGAACACCGGGGAGCTGCTTTTT. This encodes CASSPLRNTGELLF.

This clonotype appeared many times. This rearrangement joins TRBV19 to TRBJ2-3; TRBD2 matches 16 bases. CDR3 length equals 17 residues. Germline V lookup: CDR1 LNHDA, CDR2 SQIVND (reference sequence). The V and J ends lost 10 bases and 1 base, in that order; junction bases with no gene match: 8. CDR3 in amino acids: CATQPGLAGGGTDTQYF. Written as DNA, the CDR3 is TGTGCCACCCAACCGGGACTAGCGGGAGGGGGCACAGATACGCAGTATTTT.

This clonotype was counted at least ten times. V and J are TRBV11-3 and TRBJ2-1, with D perhaps matching TRBD2 (6 bases). Germline V gives CDR1 SGHNT, CDR2 YENEEA. CDR3 length equals 14 residues. V lost 5 bases and J 7 bases, leaving 15 bases between the germline ends. The CDR3 is CASSRLGGRNEQFF. CDR3 in DNA: TGTGCCAGCAGCCGGCTGGGTGGGAGGAATGAGCAGTTCTTC.

The chain is built from TRBV11-2 and TRBJ2-6, with 12 bases matching TRBD1. The CDR3 length is 17 residues. CDR1 and CDR2 from the germline V gene are SGHAT and FQNNGV. V gave up 4 bases and J gave up 3 bases; unmatched junction bases: 4. For the CDR3, the DNA is TGTGCCAGCAGCTGGGACAGGGGGCGCGGTGGGGCCAACGTCCTGACTTTC. It codes for CASSWDRGRGGANVLTF.